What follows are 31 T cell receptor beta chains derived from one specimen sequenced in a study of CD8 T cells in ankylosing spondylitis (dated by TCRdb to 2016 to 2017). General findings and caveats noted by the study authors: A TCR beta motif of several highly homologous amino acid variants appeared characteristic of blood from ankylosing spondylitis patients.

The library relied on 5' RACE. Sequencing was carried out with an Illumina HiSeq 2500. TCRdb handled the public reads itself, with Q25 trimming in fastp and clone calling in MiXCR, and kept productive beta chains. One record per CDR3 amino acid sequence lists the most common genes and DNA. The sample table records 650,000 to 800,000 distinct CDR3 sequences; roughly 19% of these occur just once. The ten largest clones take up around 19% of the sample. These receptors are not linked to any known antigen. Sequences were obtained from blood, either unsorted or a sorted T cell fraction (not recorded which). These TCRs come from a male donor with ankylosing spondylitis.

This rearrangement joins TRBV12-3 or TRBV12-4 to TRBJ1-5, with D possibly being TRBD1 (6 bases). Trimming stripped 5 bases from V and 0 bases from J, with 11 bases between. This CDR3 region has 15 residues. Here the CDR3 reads CASSPPGHSNQPQHF. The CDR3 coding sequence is TGTGCCAGCAGTCCCCCGGGACATAGCAATCAGCCCCAGCATTTT.

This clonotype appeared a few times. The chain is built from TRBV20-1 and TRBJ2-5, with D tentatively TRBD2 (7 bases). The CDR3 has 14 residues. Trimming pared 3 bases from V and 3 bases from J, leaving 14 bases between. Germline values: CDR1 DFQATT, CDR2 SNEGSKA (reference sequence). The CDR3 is CSASPRGGEETQYF. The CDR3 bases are TGCAGTGCTAGCCCCAGGGGAGGGGAAGAGACCCAGTACTTC.

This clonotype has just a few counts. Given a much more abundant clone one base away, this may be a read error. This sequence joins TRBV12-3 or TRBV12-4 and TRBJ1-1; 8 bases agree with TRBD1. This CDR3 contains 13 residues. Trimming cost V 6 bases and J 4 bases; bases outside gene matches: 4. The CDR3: CASRATGGTEAFF. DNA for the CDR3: TGTGCCAGCAGGGCAACAGGGGGCACTGAAGCTTTCTTT.

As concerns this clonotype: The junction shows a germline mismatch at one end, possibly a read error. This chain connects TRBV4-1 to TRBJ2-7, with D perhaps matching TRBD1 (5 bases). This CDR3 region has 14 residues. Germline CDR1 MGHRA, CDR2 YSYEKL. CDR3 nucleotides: TGCGCCAGCAGCCACCCCGAAGGGGCTTACGGGCAGTACTTC. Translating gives CASSHPEGAYGQYF.

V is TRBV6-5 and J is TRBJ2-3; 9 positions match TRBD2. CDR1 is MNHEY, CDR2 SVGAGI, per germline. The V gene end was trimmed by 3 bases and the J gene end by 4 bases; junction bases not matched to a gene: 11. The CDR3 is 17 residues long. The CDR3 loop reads CASSYTQLSGSADTQYF. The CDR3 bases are TGTGCCAGCAGTTATACACAACTTAGCGGGAGCGCAGATACGCAGTATTTT.

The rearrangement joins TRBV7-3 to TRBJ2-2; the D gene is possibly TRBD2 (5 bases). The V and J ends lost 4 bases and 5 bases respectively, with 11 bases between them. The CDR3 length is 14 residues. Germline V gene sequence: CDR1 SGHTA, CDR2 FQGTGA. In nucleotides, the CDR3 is TGTGCCAGCAGCTATAGCGTGGCGACCGGGGAGCTGTTTTTT. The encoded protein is CASSYSVATGELFF.

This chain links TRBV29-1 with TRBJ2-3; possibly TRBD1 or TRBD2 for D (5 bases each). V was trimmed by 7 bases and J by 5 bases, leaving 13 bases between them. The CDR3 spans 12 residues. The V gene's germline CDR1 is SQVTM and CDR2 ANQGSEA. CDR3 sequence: CSGQWGRDTQYF. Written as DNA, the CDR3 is TGCAGCGGCCAGTGGGGGAGAGATACGCAGTATTTT.

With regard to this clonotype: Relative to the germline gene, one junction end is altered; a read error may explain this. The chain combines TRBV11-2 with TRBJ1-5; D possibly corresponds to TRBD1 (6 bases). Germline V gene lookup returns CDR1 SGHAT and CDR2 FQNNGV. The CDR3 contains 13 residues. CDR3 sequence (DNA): TGTGCCAGCAGCCCAGGGGCCAATCAGTCCCAGCATTTT. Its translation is CASSPGANQSQHF.

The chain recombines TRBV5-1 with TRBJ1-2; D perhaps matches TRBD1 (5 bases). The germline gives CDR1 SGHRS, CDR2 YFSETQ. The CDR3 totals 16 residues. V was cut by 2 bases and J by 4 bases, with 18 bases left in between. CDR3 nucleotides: TGCGCCAGCAGCTTTGGAGGGGATTCAACTACCTATGGCTACACCTTC. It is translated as CASSFGGDSTTYGYTF.

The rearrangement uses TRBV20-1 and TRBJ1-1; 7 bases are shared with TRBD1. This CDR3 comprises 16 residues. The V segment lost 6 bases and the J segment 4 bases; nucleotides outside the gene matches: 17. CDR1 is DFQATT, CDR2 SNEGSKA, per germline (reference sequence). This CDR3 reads CSATGTVLGGFTEAFF. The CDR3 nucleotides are TGCAGTGCCACCGGGACAGTCTTAGGGGGTTTCACTGAAGCTTTCTTT.

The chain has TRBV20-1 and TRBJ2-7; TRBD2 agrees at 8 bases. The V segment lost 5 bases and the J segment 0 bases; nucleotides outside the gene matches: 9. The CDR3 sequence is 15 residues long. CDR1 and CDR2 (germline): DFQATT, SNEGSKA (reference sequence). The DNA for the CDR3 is TGCAGTGCTGCCCCCTTAGCGGGAAGCTCCTACGAGCAGTACTTC. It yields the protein CSAAPLAGSSYEQYF.

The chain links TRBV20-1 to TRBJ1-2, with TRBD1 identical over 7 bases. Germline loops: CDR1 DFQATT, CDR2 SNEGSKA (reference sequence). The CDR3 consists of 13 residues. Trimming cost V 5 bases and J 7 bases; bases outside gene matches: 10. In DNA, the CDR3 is TGCAGTGCTGGACTAGGGGGCTCGGCTGGCTACACCTTC. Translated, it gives CSAGLGGSAGYTF.

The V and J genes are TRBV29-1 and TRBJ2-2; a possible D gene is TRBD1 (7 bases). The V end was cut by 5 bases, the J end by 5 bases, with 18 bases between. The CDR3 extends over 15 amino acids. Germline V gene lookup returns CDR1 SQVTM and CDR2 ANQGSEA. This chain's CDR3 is CSVCPGTAGTGELFF. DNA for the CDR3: TGCAGCGTTTGCCCAGGGACAGCGGGTACCGGGGAGCTGTTTTTT.

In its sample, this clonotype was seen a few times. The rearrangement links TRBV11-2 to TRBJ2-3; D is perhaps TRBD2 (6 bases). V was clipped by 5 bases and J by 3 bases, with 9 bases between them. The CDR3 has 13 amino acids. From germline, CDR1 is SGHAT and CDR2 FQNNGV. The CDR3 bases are TGTGCCAGCAGCCGGGGGTGGACAGATACGCAGTATTTT. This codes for CASSRGWTDTQYF.

The CDR3 DNA is TGTGCCAGCAGCTTACATCCGGCGGGAGAAGGTAATGAGCAGTTCTTC. It specifies CASSLHPAGEGNEQFF. The chain is built from TRBV7-6 and TRBJ2-1; TRBD2 aligns across 7 bases. This CDR3 contains 16 residues. CDR1 is SGHVS, CDR2 FNYEAQ, per germline. Germline trimming cut 2 bases from V and 7 bases from J; bases unmatched to any gene: 11.

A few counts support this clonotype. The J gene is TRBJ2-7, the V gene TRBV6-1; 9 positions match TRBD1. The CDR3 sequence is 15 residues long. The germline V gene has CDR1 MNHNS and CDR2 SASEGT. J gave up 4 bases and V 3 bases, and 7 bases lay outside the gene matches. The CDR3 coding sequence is TGTGCCAGCAGTGATTCCGGGACAGGGAGGTACGAGCAGTACTTC. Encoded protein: CASSDSGTGRYEQYF.

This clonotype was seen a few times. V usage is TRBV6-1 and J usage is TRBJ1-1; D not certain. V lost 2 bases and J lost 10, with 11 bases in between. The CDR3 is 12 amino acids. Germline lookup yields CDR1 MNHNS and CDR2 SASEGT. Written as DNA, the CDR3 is TGTGCCAGCAGTGAACAGAAGGGTGCAGCTTTCTTT. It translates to CASSEQKGAAFF.

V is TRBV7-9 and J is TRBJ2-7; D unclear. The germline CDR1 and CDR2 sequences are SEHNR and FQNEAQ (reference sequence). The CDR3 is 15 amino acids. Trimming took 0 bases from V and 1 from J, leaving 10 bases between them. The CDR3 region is CASSLAWTASYEQYF. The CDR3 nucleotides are TGTGCCAGCAGCTTAGCTTGGACCGCTTCCTACGAGCAGTACTTC.

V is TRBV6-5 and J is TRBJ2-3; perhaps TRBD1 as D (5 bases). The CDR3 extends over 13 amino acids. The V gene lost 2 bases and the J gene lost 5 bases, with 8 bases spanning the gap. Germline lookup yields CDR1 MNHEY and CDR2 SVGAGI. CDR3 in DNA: TGTGCCAGCAGTTACGTGGGGCAAGATACGCAGTATTTT. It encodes CASSYVGQDTQYF.

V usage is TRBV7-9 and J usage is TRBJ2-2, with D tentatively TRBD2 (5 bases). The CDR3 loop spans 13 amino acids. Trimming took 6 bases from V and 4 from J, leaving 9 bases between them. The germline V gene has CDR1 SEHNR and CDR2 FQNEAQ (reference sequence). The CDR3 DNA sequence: TGTGCCAGCAGAGGGAGTGGCACCGGGGAGCTGTTTTTT. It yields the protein CASRGSGTGELFF.

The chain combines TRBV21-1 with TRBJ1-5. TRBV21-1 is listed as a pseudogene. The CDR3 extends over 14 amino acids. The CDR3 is CASSTREGNQPQHF. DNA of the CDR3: TGTGCCAGCAGCACTAGGGAGGGCAATCAGCCCCAGCATTTT.

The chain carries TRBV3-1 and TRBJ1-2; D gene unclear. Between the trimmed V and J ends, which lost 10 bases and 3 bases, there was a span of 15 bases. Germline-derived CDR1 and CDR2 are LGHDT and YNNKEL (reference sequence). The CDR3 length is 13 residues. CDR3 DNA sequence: TGTGCCACCCGGGGTCCGGGTGACTATGGCTACACCTTC. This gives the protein CATRGPGDYGYTF.

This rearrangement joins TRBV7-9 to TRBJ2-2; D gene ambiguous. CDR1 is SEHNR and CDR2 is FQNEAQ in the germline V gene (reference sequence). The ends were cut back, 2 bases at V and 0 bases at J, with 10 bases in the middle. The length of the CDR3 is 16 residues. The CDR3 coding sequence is TGTGCCAGCAGCTTATTGAAGGGCTCGAACACCGGGGAGCTGTTTTTT. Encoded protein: CASSLLKGSNTGELFF.

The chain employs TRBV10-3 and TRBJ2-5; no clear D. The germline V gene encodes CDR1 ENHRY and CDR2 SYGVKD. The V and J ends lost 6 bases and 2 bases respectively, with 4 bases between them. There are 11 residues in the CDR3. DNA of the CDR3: TGTGCCATCAGGGAACAAGAGACCCAGTACTTC. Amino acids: CAIREQETQYF.

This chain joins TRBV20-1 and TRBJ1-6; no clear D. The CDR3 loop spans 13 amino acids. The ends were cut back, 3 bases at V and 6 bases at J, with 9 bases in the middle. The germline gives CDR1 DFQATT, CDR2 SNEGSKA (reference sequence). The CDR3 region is CSARKEINSPLHF. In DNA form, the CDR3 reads TGCAGTGCTAGGAAGGAGATTAATTCACCCCTCCACTTT.

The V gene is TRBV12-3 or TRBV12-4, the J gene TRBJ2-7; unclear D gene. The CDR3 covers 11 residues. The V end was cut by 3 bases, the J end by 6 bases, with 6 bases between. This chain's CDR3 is CASSLSSEQYF. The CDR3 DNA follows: TGTGCCAGCAGTTTGTCAAGCGAGCAGTACTTC.

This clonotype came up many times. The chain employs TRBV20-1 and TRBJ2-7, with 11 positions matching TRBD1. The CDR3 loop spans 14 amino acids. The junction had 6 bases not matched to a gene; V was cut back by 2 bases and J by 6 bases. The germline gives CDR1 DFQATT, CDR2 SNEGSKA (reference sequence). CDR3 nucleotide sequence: TGCAGTGCTAGACCCGGGACAGGGGGAGGCGAGCAGTACTTC. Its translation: CSARPGTGGGEQYF.

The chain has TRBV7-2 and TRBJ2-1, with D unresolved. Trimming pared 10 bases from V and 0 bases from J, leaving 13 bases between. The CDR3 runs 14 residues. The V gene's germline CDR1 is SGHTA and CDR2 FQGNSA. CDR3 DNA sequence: TGTGCCACCTCCCTAGGCAGCTCCTACAATGAGCAGTTCTTC. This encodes CATSLGSSYNEQFF.

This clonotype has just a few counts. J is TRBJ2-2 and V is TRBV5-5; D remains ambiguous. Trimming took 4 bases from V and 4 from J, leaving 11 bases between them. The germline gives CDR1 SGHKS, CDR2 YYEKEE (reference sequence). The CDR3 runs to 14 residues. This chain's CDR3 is CASSHPGGTGELFF. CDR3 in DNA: TGTGCCAGCAGCCATCCCGGTGGCACCGGGGAGCTGTTTTTT.

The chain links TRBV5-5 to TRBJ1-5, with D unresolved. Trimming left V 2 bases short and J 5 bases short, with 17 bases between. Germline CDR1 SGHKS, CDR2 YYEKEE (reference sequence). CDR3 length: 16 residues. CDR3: CASSFSTVGIYQPQHF. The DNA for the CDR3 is TGTGCCAGCAGCTTCAGCACAGTGGGGATATATCAGCCCCAGCATTTT.

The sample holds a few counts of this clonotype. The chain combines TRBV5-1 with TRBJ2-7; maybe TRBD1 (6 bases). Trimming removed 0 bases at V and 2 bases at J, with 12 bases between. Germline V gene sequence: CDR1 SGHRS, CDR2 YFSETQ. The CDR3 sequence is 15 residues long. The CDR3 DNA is TGCGCCAGCAGCTTGGAGTTGCAGGGGCCCTACGAGCAGTACTTC. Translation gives CASSLELQGPYEQYF.